This entry describes one T cell receptor beta chain. This clonotype was detected many times. Its antigen remains unidentified. No quality values exist for individual bases; no much larger clone is one base distant. The data derive from a study of T cells in Graves' hyperthyroidism and ophthalmopathy (dated 2019 in TCRdb). In the study overall: Peripheral blood was collected at initial diagnosis, before any treatment. To identify TCR V-J signatures that set the groups apart, the researchers used a discovery cohort of 100 or so patients, made up of 43 with Graves' ophthalmopathy and around 58 with stable Graves' hyperthyroidism. TCR Vbeta CDR3 sequencing of 120 to 150 peripheral blood samples (43 ophthalmopathy, roughly 72 hyperthyroidism and roughly 17 progressor patients) is reported in the paper. Prospective prediction of ophthalmopathy was tested in an independent validation cohort consisting of 18 hyperthyroidism patients and 15 or so patients who later progressed to ophthalmopathy. For training and testing, the roughly 100 patients in the discovery cohort were randomly divided in a 7:3 ratio. In more than 5 Graves' hyperthyroidism patients, the study also compared T-cell repertoires from thyroid tissue with T-cell repertoires from blood. After sampling, hyperthyroidism patients received methimazole starting at 30 mg daily, and ophthalmopathy patients received high-dose intravenous methylprednisolone. The paper's findings and limits, for the study overall: Most expanded thyroid clonotypes (frequency above 0.001) were also detected in blood, suggesting blood repertoires may reflect thyroid immune responses. No statistical method was used to set the sample size in advance, and investigators knew the group allocation. In cross-validation, a model built on a 13 V-J signature told ophthalmopathy apart from stable hyperthyroidism with approximately 90% sensitivity and about 81% specificity, and in testing the same model reached 80%/75%. In validation, the model predicted progression to ophthalmopathy a median of approximately 6.3 months before onset, with over 60% sensitivity and about 72% specificity.

Inclusive of the bounding cysteine and phenylalanine, the CDR3 is 15 residues long. The DNA shown is the 45-base CDR3, in frame from base 1. Trimmed from V: 5 bases; trimmed from J: 4 bases; junction bases lacking a gene match: 10. Via the germline V gene, CDR1 is SGHRS and CDR2 YFSETQ. The TCR beta CDR3 regions were amplified from RNA transcripts. The first round of RT-PCR for the TCR CDR3 was performed with the HTBI primer set and the Qiagen OneStep RT-PCR kit. The libraries were constructed in a second round of multiplex PCR and then size-selected and purified. Paired-end sequencing of the libraries was performed with 100 bp reads on an Illumina HiSeq2000. The authors processed their data as follows. SOAPnuke was used to process the raw data, throwing out any read that contained adapters or uncalled bases, had a mean Phred below 15, or lacked an exact constant-primer or identifier match. High-quality paired reads were merged using COPE v1.2.5, and each unique nucleotide sequence was defined as a clonotype. Clonotypes were aligned to IMGT TRBV, TRBD and TRBJ reference segments using MiTCR v1.1. Analysis was restricted to V-J combinations with a frequency above 0.0001, which covered about 99% of repertoires. A TCS score was defined as the ratio of F50 (clonal expansion) to E x V (chaos), with BLOSUM62-based TCRdist applied between CDR3 peptides within each V-J. Welch's t-statistics and random forest reduced 500 to 550 V-J features to 10 to 15, which were used in a naive Bayes classifier (R e1071). TCRdb trimmed the raw reads at Q25, called clones with MiXCR and kept productive beta chains. Each CDR3 protein appears once, grouped with its most common genes and DNA. The V and J calls, along with clone size, are taken from TCRdb and not from the paper's own processing. Here the sample has about 410,000 distinct CDR3 sequences; roughly 14% occur a single time. The top ten clones comprise about 13% of the sample.

Moderately to severely active disease, a Clinical Activity Score of at least 3, a NOSPECS grade of at least 4, and a duration under 3 months were present in ophthalmopathy patients. Patients with uncontrolled infections, other autoimmune diseases, pregnancy or lactation were excluded. Clinical symptoms, serum thyroxine and TRAb, thyroid ultrasound, and orbital computed tomography formed the basis for the diagnoses. PBMCs were isolated from around 10 ml of fresh peripheral blood by Ficoll-Paque density gradient centrifugation. Trizol reagent was used to extract total RNA, and RNA quality was then checked on an Agilent 2100 Bioanalyzer.

Material for sequencing was blood. This sequence uses TRBV5-1 and TRBJ1-1; TRBD1 fits 8 bases in the junction. The origin of this receptor is a man younger than 35 with Graves' ophthalmopathy. The DNA sequence reads TGCGCCAGCAGTTTCTCAGGGGGCGAGGGCACTGAAGCTTTCTTT. Its protein is CASSFSGGEGTEAFF.